This T cell receptor (beta chain) was identified in a study of cytomegalovirus exposure and HLA in healthy donors. Points from the study as a whole: It was found in a later analysis that first-cohort TCR clusters tended to co-occur in the 120 validation repertoires. Altogether, some 170 TCR beta chains were recorded as cytomegalovirus-associated.

Germline V gene sequence: CDR1 KGHSH, CDR2 LQKENI. Trimming stripped 3 bases from V and 4 bases from J, with 5 bases between. CDR3 length: 12 amino acids. Libraries were prepared by immunoSEQ multiplex PCR; TCRdb keeps only in-frame clonotypes and omits some of them. The repertoire consists of around 71,000 clones, with approximately 93% occurring once and the leading ten covering about 1.5%. To note about this clone: Its specificity is not known.

These donors were members of the roughly 120-subject validation cohort, a group separate from the approximately 700-subject first cohort. This TCR derives from a man aged 18-30 years in good health and CMV-seropositive. Sequencing was performed on PBMCs. V usage is TRBV18 and J usage is TRBJ2-3; the D is unclear. Here the CDR3 reads CASSPSADTQYF. CDR3 coding DNA: TGTGCCAGCTCACCGTCCGCAGATACGCAGTATTTT.